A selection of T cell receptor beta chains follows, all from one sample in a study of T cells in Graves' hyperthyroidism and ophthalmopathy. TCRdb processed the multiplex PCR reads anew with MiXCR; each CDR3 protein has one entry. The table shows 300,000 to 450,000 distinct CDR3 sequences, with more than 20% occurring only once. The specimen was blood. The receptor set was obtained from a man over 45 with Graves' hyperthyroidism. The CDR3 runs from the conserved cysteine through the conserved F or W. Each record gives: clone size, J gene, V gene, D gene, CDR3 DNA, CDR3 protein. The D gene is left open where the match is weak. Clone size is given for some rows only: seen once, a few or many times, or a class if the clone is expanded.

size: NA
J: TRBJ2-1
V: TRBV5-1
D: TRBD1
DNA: TGCGCCAGCAGCGACAGGGGTATTATATATGAGCAGTTCTTC
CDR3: CASSDRGIIYEQFF

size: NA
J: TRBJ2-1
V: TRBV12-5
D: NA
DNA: TGTGCTAGCCTGGGGGTATCCTACAATGAGCAGTTCTTC
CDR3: CASLGVSYNEQFF

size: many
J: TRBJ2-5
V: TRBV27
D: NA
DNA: TGTGCCAGCACCCGACAGGGAGGAGGCCAAGAGACCCAGTACTTC
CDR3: CASTRQGGGQETQYF

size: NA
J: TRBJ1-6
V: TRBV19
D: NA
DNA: TGTGCCAGTAGTTCAATGGTGCAGGGAAATTCACCCCTCCACTTT
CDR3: CASSSMVQGNSPLHF

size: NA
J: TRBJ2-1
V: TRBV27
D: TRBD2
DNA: TGTGCCAGCAGCTTGAAGGGGACTAGCGTTTACAATGAGCAGTTCTTC
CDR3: CASSLKGTSVYNEQFF

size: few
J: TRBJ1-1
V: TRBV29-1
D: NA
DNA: TGCAGCGTTGTGTGGGGGGTGACTGAAGCTTTCTTT
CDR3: CSVVWGVTEAFF

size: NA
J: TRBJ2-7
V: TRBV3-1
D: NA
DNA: TGTGCCAGCAGCCAAGATGCGGGTCCCCTCGAGCAGTACTTC
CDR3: CASSQDAGPLEQYF

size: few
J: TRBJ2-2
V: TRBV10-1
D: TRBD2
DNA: TGCGCCAGCAGTGCTCTAGCGGGGACCGGGGAGCTGTTTTTT
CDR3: CASSALAGTGELFF

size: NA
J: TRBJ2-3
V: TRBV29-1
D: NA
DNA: TGCAGCGTTGCCGCCGGGCCAGATACGCAGTATTTT
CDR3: CSVAAGPDTQYF

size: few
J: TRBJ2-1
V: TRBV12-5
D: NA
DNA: TGTGCTAGTGGGGACAATGAGCAGTTCTTC
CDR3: CASGDNEQFF

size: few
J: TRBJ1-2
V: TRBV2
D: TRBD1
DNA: TGTGCCAGCAGGGTAGGGGGCAATGGCTACACCTTC
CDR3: CASRVGGNGYTF

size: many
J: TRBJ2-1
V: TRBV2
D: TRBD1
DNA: TGTGCCAGCAGCCCCCTAGCCGGGACAGGGGGCTTCAATGAGCAGTTCTTC
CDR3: CASSPLAGTGGFNEQFF

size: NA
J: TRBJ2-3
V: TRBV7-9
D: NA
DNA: TGTGCCAGCAGCTTATGGGCCCGACGCGGGGACCTAACAGATACGCAGTATTTT
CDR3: CASSLWARRGDLTDTQYF

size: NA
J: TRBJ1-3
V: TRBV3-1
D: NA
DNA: TGTGCCAGCAGGGGGCCTGGAAACACCATATATTTT
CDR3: CASRGPGNTIYF

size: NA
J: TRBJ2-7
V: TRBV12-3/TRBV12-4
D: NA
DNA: TGTGCCAGCAGAACAAGCCGGACGCCGCGGGCCTACGAGCAGTACTTC
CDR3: CASRTSRTPRAYEQYF

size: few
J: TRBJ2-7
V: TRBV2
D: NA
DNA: TGTGCCAGCAGTGTTGGGCTGCTGGGGGGCGAGCAGTACTTC
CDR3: CASSVGLLGGEQYF

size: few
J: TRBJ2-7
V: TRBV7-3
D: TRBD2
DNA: TGTGCCAGCAGCTTAGCGGGGACTAGCGGAGACTACGAGCAGTACTTC
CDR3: CASSLAGTSGDYEQYF

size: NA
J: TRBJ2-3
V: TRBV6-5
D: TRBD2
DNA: TGTGCCAGCAGTTACATCGGACTAGCGGGAGCGGGCACAGATACGCAGTATTTT
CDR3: CASSYIGLAGAGTDTQYF

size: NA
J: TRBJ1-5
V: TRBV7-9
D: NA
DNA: TGTGCCAGCAGTTCGACAGGTAGCAATCAGCCCCAGCATTTT
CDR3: CASSSTGSNQPQHF

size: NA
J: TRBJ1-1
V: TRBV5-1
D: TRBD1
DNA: TGCGCCAGCAGCTGGGACAGGGGGCAGAGTGCTTTCTTT
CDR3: CASSWDRGQSAFF

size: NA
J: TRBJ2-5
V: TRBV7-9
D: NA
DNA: TGTGCCAGCAGCCAGACAGGAAAGGGAGAGACCCAGTACTTC
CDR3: CASSQTGKGETQYF

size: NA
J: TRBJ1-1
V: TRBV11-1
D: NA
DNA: TGTGCCAGCAGCTTAATGTTTGGGGACACGGTGAACACTGAAGCTTTCTTT
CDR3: CASSLMFGDTVNTEAFF

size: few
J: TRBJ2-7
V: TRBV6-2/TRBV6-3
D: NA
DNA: TGTGCCAGCAGACTAGGGCGTTCCTACGAGCAGTACTTC
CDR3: CASRLGRSYEQYF

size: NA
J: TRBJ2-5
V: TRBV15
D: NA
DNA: TGTGCCACCAGCAGAGTAAGGGAGACCCAGTACTTC
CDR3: CATSRVRETQYF

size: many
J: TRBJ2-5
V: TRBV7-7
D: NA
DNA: TGTGCCAGCAGCTTAGGGCGGGGAGGACAAGAGACCCAGTACTTC
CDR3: CASSLGRGGQETQYF

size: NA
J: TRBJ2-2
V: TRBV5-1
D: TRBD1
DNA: TGCGCCAGCAGCTTGGCGGCAGGGGGCTTGACCGGGGAGCTGTTTTTT
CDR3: CASSLAAGGLTGELFF

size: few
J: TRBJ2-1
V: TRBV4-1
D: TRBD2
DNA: TGCGCCAGCAGCTCGACTAGCGGGAGGTGGAATGAGCAGTTCTTC
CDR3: CASSSTSGRWNEQFF

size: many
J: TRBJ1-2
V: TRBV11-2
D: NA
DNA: TGTGCCAGCAGCTTAGAGGGCTATGGCTACACCTTC
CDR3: CASSLEGYGYTF